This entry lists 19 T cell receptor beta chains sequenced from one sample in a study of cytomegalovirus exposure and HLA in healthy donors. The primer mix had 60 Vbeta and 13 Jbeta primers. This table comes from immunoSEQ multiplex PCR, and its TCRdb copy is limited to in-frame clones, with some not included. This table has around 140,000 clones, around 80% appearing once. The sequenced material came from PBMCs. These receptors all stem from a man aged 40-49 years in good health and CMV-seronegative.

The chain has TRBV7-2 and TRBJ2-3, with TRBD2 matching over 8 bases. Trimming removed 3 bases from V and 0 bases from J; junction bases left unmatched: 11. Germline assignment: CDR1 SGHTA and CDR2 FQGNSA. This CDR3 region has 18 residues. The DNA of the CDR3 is TGTGCCAGCAGCTTCGGTAGCGGGGCGAGTTCTAGCACAGATACGCAGTATTTT. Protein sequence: CASSFGSGASSSTDTQYF.

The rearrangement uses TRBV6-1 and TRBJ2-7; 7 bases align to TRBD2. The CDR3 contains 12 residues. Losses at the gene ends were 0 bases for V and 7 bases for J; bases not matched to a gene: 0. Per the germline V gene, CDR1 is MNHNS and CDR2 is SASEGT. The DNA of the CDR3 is TGTGCCAGCAGTGAAGCGGGAGGGGAGCAGTACTTC. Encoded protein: CASSEAGGEQYF.

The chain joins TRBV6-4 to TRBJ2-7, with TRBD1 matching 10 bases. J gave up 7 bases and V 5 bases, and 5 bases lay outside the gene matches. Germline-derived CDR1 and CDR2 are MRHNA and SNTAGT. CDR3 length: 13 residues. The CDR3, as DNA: TGTGCCAGCAGTCAAAGGACAGGGGGGGAGCAGTACTTC. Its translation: CASSQRTGGEQYF.

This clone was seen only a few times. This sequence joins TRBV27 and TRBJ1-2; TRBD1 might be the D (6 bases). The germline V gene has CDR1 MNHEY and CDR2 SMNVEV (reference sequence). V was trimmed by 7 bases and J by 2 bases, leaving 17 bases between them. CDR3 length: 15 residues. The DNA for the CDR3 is TGTGCCAGCATGGCGGCGGGCAGGGGCAACTATGGCTACACCTTC. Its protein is CASMAAGRGNYGYTF.

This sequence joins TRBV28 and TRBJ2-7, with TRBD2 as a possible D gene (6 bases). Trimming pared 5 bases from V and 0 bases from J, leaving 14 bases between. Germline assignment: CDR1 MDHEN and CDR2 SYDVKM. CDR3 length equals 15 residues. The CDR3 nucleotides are TGTGCCAGCAGTCGAGGACGGGGGAGCTCCTACGAGCAGTACTTC. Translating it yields CASSRGRGSSYEQYF.

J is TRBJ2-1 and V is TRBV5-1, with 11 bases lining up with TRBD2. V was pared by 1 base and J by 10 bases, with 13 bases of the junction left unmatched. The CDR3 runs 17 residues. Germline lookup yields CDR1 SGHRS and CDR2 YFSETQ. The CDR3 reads CASSLIAGGQRSSEQFF. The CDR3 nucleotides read TGCGCCAGCAGCTTGATAGCGGGGGGGCAAAGGTCATCGGAGCAGTTCTTC. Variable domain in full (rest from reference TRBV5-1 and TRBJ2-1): KAGVTQTPRYLIKTRGQQVTLSCSPISGHRSVSWYQQTPGQGLQFLFEYFSETQRNKGNFPGRFSGRQFSNSRSEMNVSTLELGDSALYLCASSLIAGGQRSSEQFFGPGTRLTVL.

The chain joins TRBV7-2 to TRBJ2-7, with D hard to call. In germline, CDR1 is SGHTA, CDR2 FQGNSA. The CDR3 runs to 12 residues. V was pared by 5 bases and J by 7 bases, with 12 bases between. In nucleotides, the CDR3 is TGTGCCAGCAGCCCTCGACTCGGGGAGCAGTACTTC. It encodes CASSPRLGEQYF.

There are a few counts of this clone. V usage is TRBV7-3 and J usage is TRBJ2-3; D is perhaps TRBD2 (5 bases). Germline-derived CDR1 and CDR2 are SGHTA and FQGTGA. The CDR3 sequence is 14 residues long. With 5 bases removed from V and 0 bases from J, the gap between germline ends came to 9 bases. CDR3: CASSVLGSTDTQYF. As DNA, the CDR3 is TGTGCCAGCAGCGTACTAGGAAGCACAGATACGCAGTATTTT.

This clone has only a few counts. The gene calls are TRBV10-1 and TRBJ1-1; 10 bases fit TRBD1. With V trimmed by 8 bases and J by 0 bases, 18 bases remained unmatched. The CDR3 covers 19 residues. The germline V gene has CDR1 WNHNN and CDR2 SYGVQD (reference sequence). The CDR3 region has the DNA TGCGCCAGCCACAGGCGCGGAACCCGGGACAGGGGCATGAACACTGAAGCTTTCTTT. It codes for CASHRRGTRDRGMNTEAFF.

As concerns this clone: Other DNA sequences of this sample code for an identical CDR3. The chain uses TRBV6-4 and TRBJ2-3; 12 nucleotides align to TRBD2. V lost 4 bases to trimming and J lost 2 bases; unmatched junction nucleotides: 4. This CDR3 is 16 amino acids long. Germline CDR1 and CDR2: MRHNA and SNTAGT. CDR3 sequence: CASSATSGGPTDTQYF. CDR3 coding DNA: TGTGCCAGCAGTGCCACTAGCGGGGGGCCCACAGATACGCAGTATTTT.

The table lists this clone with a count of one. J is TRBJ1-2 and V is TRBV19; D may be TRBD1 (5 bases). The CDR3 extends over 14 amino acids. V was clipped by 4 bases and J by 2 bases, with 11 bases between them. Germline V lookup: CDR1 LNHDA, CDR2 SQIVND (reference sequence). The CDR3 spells CASSRSPGNYGYTF. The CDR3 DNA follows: TGTGCCAGTAGTAGATCCCCAGGGAACTATGGCTACACCTTC.

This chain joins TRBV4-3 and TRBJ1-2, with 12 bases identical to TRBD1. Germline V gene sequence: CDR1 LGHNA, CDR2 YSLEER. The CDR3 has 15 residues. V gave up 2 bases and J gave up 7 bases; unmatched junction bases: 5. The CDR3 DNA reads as TGCGCCAGCAGCCAACAGGGACAGGGGGCTCGTGGCTACACCTTC. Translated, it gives CASSQQGQGARGYTF.

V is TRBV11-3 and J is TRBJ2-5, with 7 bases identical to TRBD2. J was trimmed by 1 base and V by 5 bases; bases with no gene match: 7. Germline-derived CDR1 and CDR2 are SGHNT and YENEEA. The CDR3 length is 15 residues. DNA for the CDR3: TGTGCCAGCAGCGCCTCGGGGGGTAGCCAAGAGACCCAGTACTTC. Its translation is CASSASGGSQETQYF.

This chain's CDR3 is CASSLTSKDTQYF. In nucleotides, the CDR3 is TGTGCCAGCAGCTTAACTAGCAAGGATACGCAGTATTTT. The rearrangement joins TRBV7-2 to TRBJ2-3, with a weak D call TRBD2 (6 bases). Trimming removed 2 bases from V and 6 bases from J, with 9 bases in between. The CDR3 consists of 13 residues. From germline, CDR1 is SGHTA and CDR2 FQGNSA.

The CDR3: CASSSRTSGDEQFF. CDR3 sequence (DNA): TGCGCCAGCAGCTCCAGGACTAGCGGGGATGAGCAGTTCTTC. The V and J genes are TRBV5-1 and TRBJ2-1, with 12 bases that match TRBD2. Germline V gene data show CDR1 as SGHRS and CDR2 as YFSETQ. The CDR3 has 14 residues. Trimming took 3 bases from V and 8 from J; bases not matched to a gene: 3.

CDR3: CASSSIGTSNQPQHF. CDR3 nucleotides: TGTGCCAGCAGCTCAATTGGCACTAGCAATCAGCCCCAGCATTTT. The chain uses TRBV7-2 and TRBJ1-5; D gene uncertain. Trimming removed 4 bases at V and 0 bases at J, with 10 bases between. In germline, CDR1 is SGHTA, CDR2 FQGNSA. The length of the CDR3 is 15 residues.

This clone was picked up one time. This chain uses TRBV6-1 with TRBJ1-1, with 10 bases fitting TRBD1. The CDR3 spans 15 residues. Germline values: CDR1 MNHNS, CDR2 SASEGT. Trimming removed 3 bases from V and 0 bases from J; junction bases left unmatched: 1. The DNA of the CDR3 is TGTGCCAGCAGTGAGACAGGGGGCCTGAACACTGAAGCTTTCTTT. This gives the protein CASSETGGLNTEAFF.

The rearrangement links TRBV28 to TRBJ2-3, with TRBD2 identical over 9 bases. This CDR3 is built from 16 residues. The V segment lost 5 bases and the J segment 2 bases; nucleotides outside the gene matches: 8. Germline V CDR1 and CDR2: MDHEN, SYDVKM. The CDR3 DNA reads TGTGCCAGCAGTCCCCTGACTAGCGGCCTCACAGATACGCAGTATTTT. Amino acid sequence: CASSPLTSGLTDTQYF.

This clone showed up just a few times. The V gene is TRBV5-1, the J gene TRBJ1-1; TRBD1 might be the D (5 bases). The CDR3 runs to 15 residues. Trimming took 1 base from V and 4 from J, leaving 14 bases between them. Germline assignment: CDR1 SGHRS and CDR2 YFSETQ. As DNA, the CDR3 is TGCGCCAGCAGCTTGAATAATCCCGGGGGCACTGAAGCTTTCTTT. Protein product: CASSLNNPGGTEAFF.